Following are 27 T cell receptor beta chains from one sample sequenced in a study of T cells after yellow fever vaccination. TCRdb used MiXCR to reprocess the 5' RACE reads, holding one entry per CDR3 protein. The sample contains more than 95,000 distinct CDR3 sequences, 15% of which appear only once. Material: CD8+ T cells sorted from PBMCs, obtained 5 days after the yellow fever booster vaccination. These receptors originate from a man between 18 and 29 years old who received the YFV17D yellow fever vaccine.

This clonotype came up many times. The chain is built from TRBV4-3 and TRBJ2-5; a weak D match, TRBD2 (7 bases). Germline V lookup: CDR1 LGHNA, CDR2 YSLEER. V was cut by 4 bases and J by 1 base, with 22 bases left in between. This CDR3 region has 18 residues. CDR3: CASSRHKTVRGPQETQYF. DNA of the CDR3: TGCGCCAGCAGCCGCCACAAGACGGTGCGGGGGCCCCAAGAGACCCAGTACTTC.

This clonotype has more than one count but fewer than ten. The CDR3, as DNA: TGTGCCAGCAGCTTTTCGGGACAGCCCCTCTCTGGGGCCAACGTCCTGACTTTC. Encoded protein: CASSFSGQPLSGANVLTF. V is TRBV7-6 and J is TRBJ2-6, with 7 bases lining up with TRBD1. The CDR3 totals 18 residues. CDR1 and CDR2 (germline): SGHVS, FNYEAQ. V was clipped by 3 bases and J by 0 bases; unmatched bases: 8.

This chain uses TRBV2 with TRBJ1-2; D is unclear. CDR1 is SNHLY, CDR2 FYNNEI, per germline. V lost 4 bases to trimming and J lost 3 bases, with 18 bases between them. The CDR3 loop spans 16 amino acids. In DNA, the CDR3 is TGTGCCAGCAGTGTGGATCTTGAGGGCCGTCACTATGGCTACACCTTC. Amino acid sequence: CASSVDLEGRHYGYTF.

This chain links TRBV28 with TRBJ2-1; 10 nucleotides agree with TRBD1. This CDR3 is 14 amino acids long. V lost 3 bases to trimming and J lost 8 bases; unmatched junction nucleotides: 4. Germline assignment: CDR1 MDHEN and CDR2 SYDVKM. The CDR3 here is CASSFGTGEYEQFF. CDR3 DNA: TGTGCCAGCAGTTTTGGGACAGGGGAATATGAGCAGTTCTTC.

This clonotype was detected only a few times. The CDR3 protein is CASSQEKGINTF. CDR3 coding DNA: TGCGCCAGCAGCCAAGAAAAGGGGATCAACACCTTC. The rearrangement uses TRBV4-1 and TRBJ1-2; weak D call: TRBD1 (5 bases). Germline CDR1 MGHRA, CDR2 YSYEKL. CDR3 length: 12 residues. Trimming pared 0 bases from V and 12 bases from J, leaving 11 bases between.

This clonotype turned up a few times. Written as DNA, the CDR3 is TGCGCCAGCAGCCAAGGGGGAACGGGTCAGGGCAACATTCAGTACTTC. It is translated as CASSQGGTGQGNIQYF. This chain joins TRBV4-3 and TRBJ2-4; D may be TRBD1 (5 bases). Germline CDR1 LGHNA, CDR2 YSLEER. Between the trimmed V and J ends, which lost 1 base and 7 bases, there was a span of 17 bases. There are 16 residues in the CDR3.

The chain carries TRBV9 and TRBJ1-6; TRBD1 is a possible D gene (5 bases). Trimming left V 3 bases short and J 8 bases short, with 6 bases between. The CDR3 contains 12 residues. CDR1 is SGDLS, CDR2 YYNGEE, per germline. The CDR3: CASSAGDSPLHF. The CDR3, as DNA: TGTGCCAGCAGCGCGGGGGATTCACCCCTCCACTTT.

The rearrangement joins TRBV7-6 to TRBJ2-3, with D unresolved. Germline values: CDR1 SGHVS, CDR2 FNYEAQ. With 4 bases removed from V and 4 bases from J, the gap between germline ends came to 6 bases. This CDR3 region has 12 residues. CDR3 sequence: CASSWYADTQYF. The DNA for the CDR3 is TGTGCCAGCAGCTGGTACGCAGATACGCAGTATTTT. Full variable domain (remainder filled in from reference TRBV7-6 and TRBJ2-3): GAGVSQSPRYKVTKRGQDVALRCDPISGHVSLYWYRQALGQGPEFLTYFNYEAQQDKSGLPNDRFSAERPEGSISTLTIQRTEQRDSAMYRCASSWYADTQYFGPGTRLTVL.

CDR3 sequence (DNA): TGTGCCAGCAGTCACGGGACAGGACCGGTAGGAGAGACCCAGTACTTC. It is translated as CASSHGTGPVGETQYF. The chain joins TRBV6-5 to TRBJ2-5, with 8 bases matching TRBD1. CDR1 is MNHEY and CDR2 is SVGAGI in the germline V gene. CDR3 length: 16 amino acids. V gave up 5 bases and J gave up 4 bases; unmatched junction bases: 12.

CDR3 nucleotides: TGTGCCAGCAGCCAAGAAGAGGGAGCTAACTATGGCTACACCTTC. Protein sequence: CASSQEEGANYGYTF. This chain joins TRBV3-1 and TRBJ1-2; D gene unclear. The CDR3 runs 15 residues. Per the germline V gene, CDR1 is LGHDT and CDR2 is YNNKEL (reference sequence). Trimming removed 0 bases at V and 0 bases at J, with 8 bases between.

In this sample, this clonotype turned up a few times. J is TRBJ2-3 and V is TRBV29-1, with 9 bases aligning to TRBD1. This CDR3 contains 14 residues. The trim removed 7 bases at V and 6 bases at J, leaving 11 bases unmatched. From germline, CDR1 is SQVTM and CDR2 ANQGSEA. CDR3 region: CSADRDRETDTQYF. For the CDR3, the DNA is TGCAGCGCGGACCGGGACAGGGAGACGGATACGCAGTATTTT.

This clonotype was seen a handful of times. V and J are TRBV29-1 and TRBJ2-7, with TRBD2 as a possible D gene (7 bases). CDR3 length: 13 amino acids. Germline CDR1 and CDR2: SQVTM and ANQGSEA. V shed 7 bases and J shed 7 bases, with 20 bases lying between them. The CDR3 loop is CSARRGPAGEQYF. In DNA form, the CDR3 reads TGCAGCGCCCGGCGGGGGCCGGCAGGGGAGCAGTACTTC.

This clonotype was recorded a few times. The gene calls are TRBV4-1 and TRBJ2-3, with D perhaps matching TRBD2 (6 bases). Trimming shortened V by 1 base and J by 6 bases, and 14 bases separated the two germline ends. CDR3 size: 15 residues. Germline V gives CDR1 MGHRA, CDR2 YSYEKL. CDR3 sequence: CASSQGEAGRDTQYF. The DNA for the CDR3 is TGCGCCAGCAGCCAAGGGGAGGCCGGAAGGGATACGCAGTATTTT.

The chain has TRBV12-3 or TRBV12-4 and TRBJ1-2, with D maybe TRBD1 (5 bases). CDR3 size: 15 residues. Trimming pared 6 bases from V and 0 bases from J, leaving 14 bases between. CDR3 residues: CASSRGAEANYGYTF. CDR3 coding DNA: TGTGCCAGCAGCCGAGGGGCAGAAGCTAACTATGGCTACACCTTC.

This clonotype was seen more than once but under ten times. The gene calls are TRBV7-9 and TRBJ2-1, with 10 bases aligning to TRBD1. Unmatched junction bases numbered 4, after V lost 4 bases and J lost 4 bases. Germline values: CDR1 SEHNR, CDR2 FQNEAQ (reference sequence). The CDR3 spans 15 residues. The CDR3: CASSSGTGEYNEQFF. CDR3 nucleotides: TGTGCCAGCAGCTCCGGGACAGGGGAATACAATGAGCAGTTCTTC.

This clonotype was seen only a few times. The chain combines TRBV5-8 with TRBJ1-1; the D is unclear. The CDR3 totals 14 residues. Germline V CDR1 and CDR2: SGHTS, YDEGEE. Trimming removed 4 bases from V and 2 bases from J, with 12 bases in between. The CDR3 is CASSVRGINTEAFF. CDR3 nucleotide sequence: TGTGCCAGCAGCGTTCGGGGAATAAACACTGAAGCTTTCTTT.

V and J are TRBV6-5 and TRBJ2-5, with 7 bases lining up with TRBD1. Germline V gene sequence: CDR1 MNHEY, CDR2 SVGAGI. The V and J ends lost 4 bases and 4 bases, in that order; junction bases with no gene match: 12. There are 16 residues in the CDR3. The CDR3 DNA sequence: TGTGCCAGCAGTTCCCCACAGGGGATCCTTCTAGAGACCCAGTACTTC. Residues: CASSSPQGILLETQYF.

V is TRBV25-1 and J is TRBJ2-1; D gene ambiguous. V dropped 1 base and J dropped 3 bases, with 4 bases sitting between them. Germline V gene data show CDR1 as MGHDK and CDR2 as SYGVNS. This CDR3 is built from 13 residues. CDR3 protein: CASSESHYNEQFF. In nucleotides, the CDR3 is TGTGCCAGCAGTGAATCCCACTACAATGAGCAGTTCTTC. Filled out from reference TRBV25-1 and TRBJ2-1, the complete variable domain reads EADIYQTPRYLVIGTGKKITLECSQTMGHDKMYWYQQDPGMELHLIHYSYGVNSTEKGDLSSESTVSRIRTEHFPLTLESARPSHTSQYLCASSESHYNEQFFGPGTRLTVL.

The CDR3, as DNA: TGTGCCAGCAGCTCTTTTCCGATTGTCCAGCGGGGGGGACTCGGGGAGACCCAGTACTTC. Translating gives CASSSFPIVQRGGLGETQYF. The chain couples TRBV7-8 to TRBJ2-5, with 10 positions matching TRBD2. CDR3 size: 20 residues. The germline CDR1 and CDR2 sequences are SGHVS and FQNEAQ. After removal of 4 bases from V and 5 bases from J, the junction contained 22 bases not matched to a gene.

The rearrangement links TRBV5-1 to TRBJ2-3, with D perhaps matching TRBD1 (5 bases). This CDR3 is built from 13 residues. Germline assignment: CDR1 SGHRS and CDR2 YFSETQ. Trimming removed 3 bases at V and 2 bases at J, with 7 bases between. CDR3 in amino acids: CASSWTITDTQYF. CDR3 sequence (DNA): TGCGCCAGCAGCTGGACAATCACAGATACGCAGTATTTT.

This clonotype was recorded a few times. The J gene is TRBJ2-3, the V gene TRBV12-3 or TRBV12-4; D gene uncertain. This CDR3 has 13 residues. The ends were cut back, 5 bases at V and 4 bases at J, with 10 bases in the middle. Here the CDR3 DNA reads TGTGCCAGCAGTCCTTCCTCGGCAGATACGCAGTATTTT. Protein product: CASSPSSADTQYF.

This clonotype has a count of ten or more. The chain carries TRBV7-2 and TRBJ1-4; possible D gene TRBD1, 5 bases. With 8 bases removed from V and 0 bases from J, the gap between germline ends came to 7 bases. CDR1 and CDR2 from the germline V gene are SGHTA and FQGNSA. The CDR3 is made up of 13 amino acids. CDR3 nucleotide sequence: TGTGCCAGCCAGACAGCAACTAATGAAAAACTGTTTTTT. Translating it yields CASQTATNEKLFF.

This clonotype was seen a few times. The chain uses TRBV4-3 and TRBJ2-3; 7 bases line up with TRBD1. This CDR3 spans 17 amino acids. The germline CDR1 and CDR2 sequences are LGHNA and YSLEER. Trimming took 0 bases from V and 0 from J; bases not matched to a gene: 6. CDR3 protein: CASSQDSSRGSTDTQYF. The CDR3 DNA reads TGCGCCAGCAGCCAAGACTCCTCCAGGGGGAGCACAGATACGCAGTATTTT.

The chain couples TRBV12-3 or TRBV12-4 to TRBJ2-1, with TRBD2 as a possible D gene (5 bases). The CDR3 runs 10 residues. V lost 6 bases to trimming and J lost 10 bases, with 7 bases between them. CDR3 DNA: TGTGCCAGCAGCTCGGGGGAGCAGTTCTTC. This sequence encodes CASSSGEQFF.

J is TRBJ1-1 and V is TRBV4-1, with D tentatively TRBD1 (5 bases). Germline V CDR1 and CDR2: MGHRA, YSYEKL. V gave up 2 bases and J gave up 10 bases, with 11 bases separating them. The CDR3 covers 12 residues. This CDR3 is CASSQLWGGAFF. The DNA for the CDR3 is TGCGCCAGCAGCCAATTATGGGGGGGAGCTTTCTTT.

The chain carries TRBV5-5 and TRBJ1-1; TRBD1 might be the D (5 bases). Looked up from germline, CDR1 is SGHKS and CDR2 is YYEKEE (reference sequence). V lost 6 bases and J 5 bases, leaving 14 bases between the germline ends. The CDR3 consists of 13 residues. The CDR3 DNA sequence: TGTGCCAGCACCCCGCAGGGATTTACTGAAGCTTTCTTT. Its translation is CASTPQGFTEAFF.

The CDR3 reads CSAIRTLGEKLFF. The DNA for the CDR3 is TGCAGCGCTATCAGGACACTTGGGGAAAAACTGTTTTTT. The rearrangement links TRBV29-1 to TRBJ1-4; D might be TRBD1 (5 bases). Germline V gene data show CDR1 as SQVTM and CDR2 as ANQGSEA. V dropped 7 bases and J dropped 8 bases, with 17 bases sitting between them. The CDR3 contains 13 residues.